This is a list of T cell receptor beta chains from one sample in a study of CD8 T cells in ankylosing spondylitis. In TCRdb, the 5' RACE reads were re-called with MiXCR into one record per CDR3 protein. Seen here are 250,000 or so distinct CDR3 sequences, around 11% observed once, and the top ten hold 6.8%. Sample: blood, either unsorted or a sorted T cell fraction (not recorded which). Every receptor here comes from a male donor with ankylosing spondylitis or in good health (not recorded which). Each CDR3 is given with its conserved first and last residue. D genes are given only for firm matches. Some rows mark clone size as missing; the rest say once, few, many or name a class of expanded clone.

abundance: many
v_gene: TRBV6-4
j_gene: TRBJ2-1
d_gene: TRBD2
CDR3nt: TGTGCCAGCAGCCCCGGGACTAGCGGCGACAATGAGCAGTTCTTC
CDR3aa: CASSPGTSGDNEQFF

abundance: few
v_gene: TRBV7-9
j_gene: TRBJ2-1
d_gene: -
CDR3nt: TGTGCCAGCAGCTTAGATGAATCCTACAATGAGCAGTTCTTC
CDR3aa: CASSLDESYNEQFF

abundance: many
v_gene: TRBV5-1
j_gene: TRBJ1-1
d_gene: TRBD1
CDR3nt: TGCGCCAGCAGCCCCAGGGGGTCGAACACTGAAGCTTTCTTT
CDR3aa: CASSPRGSNTEAFF

abundance: -
v_gene: TRBV2
j_gene: TRBJ2-5
d_gene: TRBD1
CDR3nt: TGTGCCAGCAGTCCACACGGGACAGGGAGAGGGGAAGAGACCCAGTACTTC
CDR3aa: CASSPHGTGRGEETQYF

abundance: many
v_gene: TRBV12-3/TRBV12-4
j_gene: TRBJ2-4
d_gene: -
CDR3nt: TGTGCCAGCAGTTTCGGGACGGAGAAAAACATTCAGTACTTC
CDR3aa: CASSFGTEKNIQYF

abundance: many
v_gene: TRBV27
j_gene: TRBJ1-1
d_gene: -
CDR3nt: TGTGCCAGCAGTGACACAGCGAACACTGAAGCTTTCTTT
CDR3aa: CASSDTANTEAFF

abundance: many
v_gene: TRBV20-1
j_gene: TRBJ2-1
d_gene: -
CDR3nt: TGCAGTGCTAGAGGAGATTACAATGAGCAGTTCTTC
CDR3aa: CSARGDYNEQFF

abundance: many
v_gene: TRBV28
j_gene: TRBJ2-7
d_gene: TRBD1
CDR3nt: TGTGCCAGCACCCTATCTATTGGGACAGGGTTCGGCGAGCAGTACTTC
CDR3aa: CASTLSIGTGFGEQYF

abundance: many
v_gene: TRBV5-8
j_gene: TRBJ2-1
d_gene: -
CDR3nt: TGTGCCAGCAGCTACTCCCGGGACCCCTGGGGTGAGCAGTTCTTC
CDR3aa: CASSYSRDPWGEQFF

abundance: many
v_gene: TRBV9
j_gene: TRBJ2-1
d_gene: TRBD2
CDR3nt: TGTGCCAGCAGCGTAAGTGGAACACTAGCGTTACACAATGAGCAGTTCTTC
CDR3aa: CASSVSGTLALHNEQFF

abundance: few
v_gene: TRBV7-8
j_gene: TRBJ2-1
d_gene: -
CDR3nt: TGTGCCAGCAGCTTAACTCGGGGGAACTACAATGAGCAGTTCTTC
CDR3aa: CASSLTRGNYNEQFF

abundance: few
v_gene: TRBV29-1
j_gene: TRBJ2-5
d_gene: TRBD1
CDR3nt: TGCAGCGTTGCAGGGGGCTCACAAGAGACCCAGTACTTC
CDR3aa: CSVAGGSQETQYF

abundance: many
v_gene: TRBV5-1
j_gene: TRBJ2-7
d_gene: -
CDR3nt: TGCGCCAGCAGCTTAAGTAGCGGACCCTACGAGCAGTACTTC
CDR3aa: CASSLSSGPYEQYF

abundance: many
v_gene: TRBV7-4
j_gene: TRBJ2-3
d_gene: -
CDR3nt: TGTGCCAGCAGTTTTGGACCTTTCACAGATACGCAGTATTTT
CDR3aa: CASSFGPFTDTQYF

abundance: many
v_gene: TRBV6-2/TRBV6-3
j_gene: TRBJ2-3
d_gene: -
CDR3nt: TGTGCCAGCAGTTACGAATTTCCAGATACGCAGTATTTT
CDR3aa: CASSYEFPDTQYF

abundance: many
v_gene: TRBV20-1
j_gene: TRBJ2-3
d_gene: -
CDR3nt: TGCAGTGCTAGAGAAGTGACAATGAGCACAGATACGCAGTATTTT
CDR3aa: CSAREVTMSTDTQYF

abundance: -
v_gene: TRBV7-6
j_gene: TRBJ1-3
d_gene: -
CDR3nt: TGTGCCAGCAGAACCTTGGGGGGAAACACCATATATTTT
CDR3aa: CASRTLGGNTIYF

abundance: many
v_gene: TRBV6-1
j_gene: TRBJ2-1
d_gene: -
CDR3nt: TGTGCCAGCAGTGAGGCAGGGGAGGTTCATGAGCAGTTCTTC
CDR3aa: CASSEAGEVHEQFF

abundance: many
v_gene: TRBV12-3/TRBV12-4
j_gene: TRBJ2-1
d_gene: -
CDR3nt: TGTGCCAGCAGTTTAGATGGGCAGGACGATGAGCAGTTCTTC
CDR3aa: CASSLDGQDDEQFF

abundance: -
v_gene: TRBV5-1
j_gene: TRBJ2-7
d_gene: TRBD2
CDR3nt: TGCGCCAGCAGCGGACTAGCCTCCTACGAGCAGTACTTC
CDR3aa: CASSGLASYEQYF

abundance: many
v_gene: TRBV27
j_gene: TRBJ1-6
d_gene: -
CDR3nt: TGTGCCAGCAGTTTATCGCGGGGCCTGACCATAGATTCACCCCTCCACTTT
CDR3aa: CASSLSRGLTIDSPLHF

abundance: -
v_gene: TRBV2
j_gene: TRBJ2-1
d_gene: -
CDR3nt: TGTGCCAGCAGTGGGGACCCACGGACTCAATCGACCTACAATGAGCAGTTCTTC
CDR3aa: CASSGDPRTQSTYNEQFF

abundance: -
v_gene: TRBV10-3
j_gene: TRBJ1-1
d_gene: -
CDR3nt: TGTGCCATCAGGGAGGGGAGAGGGAAGAACACTGAAGCTTTCTTT
CDR3aa: CAIREGRGKNTEAFF

abundance: many
v_gene: TRBV28
j_gene: TRBJ2-5
d_gene: -
CDR3nt: TGTGCCAGCAGTCGATTAACAGGGTACCAAGAGACCCAGTACTTC
CDR3aa: CASSRLTGYQETQYF

abundance: many
v_gene: TRBV12-3/TRBV12-4
j_gene: TRBJ2-3
d_gene: -
CDR3nt: TGTGCCAGTCGCGGGGTCACAGATACGCAGTATTTT
CDR3aa: CASRGVTDTQYF

abundance: many
v_gene: TRBV29-1
j_gene: TRBJ2-7
d_gene: -
CDR3nt: TGCAGCTTTCTGGACCTCTACGAGCAGTACTTC
CDR3aa: CSFLDLYEQYF

abundance: many
v_gene: TRBV12-3/TRBV12-4
j_gene: TRBJ2-4
d_gene: -
CDR3nt: TGTGCCAGCAGTTTGTACAAGGACTACCAGTACTTC
CDR3aa: CASSLYKDYQYF

abundance: many
v_gene: TRBV20-1
j_gene: TRBJ2-7
d_gene: -
CDR3nt: TGCAGTGCTAGAAAGGTGGGGGACGAGCAGTACTTC
CDR3aa: CSARKVGDEQYF

abundance: few
v_gene: TRBV27
j_gene: TRBJ2-1
d_gene: TRBD2
CDR3nt: TGTGCCAGCAGTTTATCGATAGCGGGAGGGCCTTCCGATGAGCAGTTCTTC
CDR3aa: CASSLSIAGGPSDEQFF

abundance: few
v_gene: TRBV5-1
j_gene: TRBJ2-3
d_gene: TRBD2
CDR3nt: TGCGCCAGCAGCTTGTGGGGGAACCTCGGGGGGGCCACAGATACGCAGTATTTT
CDR3aa: CASSLWGNLGGATDTQYF

abundance: few
v_gene: TRBV11-2
j_gene: TRBJ2-3
d_gene: -
CDR3nt: TGTGCCAGCAGCCCCGGTGGAGGTTTTGGCGCAACGCATACAGATACAGATACGCAGTATTTT
CDR3aa: CASSPGGGFGATHTDTDTQYF

abundance: -
v_gene: TRBV5-8
j_gene: TRBJ2-3
d_gene: -
CDR3nt: TGTGCCAGCAGTACCCCTTTTCGGGAAACAGATACGCAGTATTTT
CDR3aa: CASSTPFRETDTQYF

abundance: -
v_gene: TRBV11-3
j_gene: TRBJ2-3
d_gene: -
CDR3nt: TGTGCCAGCAGCCTCGGGGTGTCGAGCACAGATACGCAGTATTTT
CDR3aa: CASSLGVSSTDTQYF

abundance: many
v_gene: TRBV5-1
j_gene: TRBJ1-1
d_gene: TRBD1
CDR3nt: TGCGCCAGCAGCTCGACAGGGATCTCTGAAGCTTTCTTT
CDR3aa: CASSSTGISEAFF

abundance: -
v_gene: TRBV20-1
j_gene: TRBJ2-7
d_gene: -
CDR3nt: TGCAGTGCCCCCTCGGGGGTTAGCTATGCCTACGAGCAGTACTTC
CDR3aa: CSAPSGVSYAYEQYF

abundance: many
v_gene: TRBV7-9
j_gene: TRBJ2-3
d_gene: -
CDR3nt: TGTGCCAGCAGCTTATTCCAGGGCACGCCAGATACGCAGTATTTT
CDR3aa: CASSLFQGTPDTQYF

abundance: few
v_gene: TRBV15
j_gene: TRBJ1-1
d_gene: -
CDR3nt: TGTGCCACCAGCAGAGAGAGGGGCTCTGAAGCTTTCTTT
CDR3aa: CATSRERGSEAFF

abundance: many
v_gene: TRBV6-2/TRBV6-3
j_gene: TRBJ2-1
d_gene: TRBD1
CDR3nt: TGTGCCAGCAGACCAGGGGGCTCCTACAATGAGCAGTTCTTC
CDR3aa: CASRPGGSYNEQFF

abundance: -
v_gene: TRBV5-6
j_gene: TRBJ2-1
d_gene: -
CDR3nt: TGTGCCAGCAGCTTGGACCCCCCTGAGCAGTTCTTC
CDR3aa: CASSLDPPEQFF

abundance: many
v_gene: TRBV27
j_gene: TRBJ1-5
d_gene: -
CDR3nt: TGTGCCAGCAGCGCTGCCGGCGGCGTAAATGAGCCCCAGCATTTT
CDR3aa: CASSAAGGVNEPQHF

abundance: many
v_gene: TRBV12-3/TRBV12-4
j_gene: TRBJ1-5
d_gene: TRBD1
CDR3nt: TGTGCCAGCAGTCCCGGGACAGGGGTCAATCAGCCCCAGCATTTT
CDR3aa: CASSPGTGVNQPQHF

abundance: many
v_gene: TRBV7-3
j_gene: TRBJ1-1
d_gene: -
CDR3nt: TGTGCCAGCAGGCGAGATTGGGCCACTGAAGCTTTCTTT
CDR3aa: CASRRDWATEAFF

abundance: many
v_gene: TRBV12-3/TRBV12-4
j_gene: TRBJ1-5
d_gene: TRBD1
CDR3nt: TGTGCCAGCAGTTGGGGACAGGGGGCGAATCAGCCCCAGCATTTT
CDR3aa: CASSWGQGANQPQHF

abundance: -
v_gene: TRBV11-2
j_gene: TRBJ1-3
d_gene: TRBD1
CDR3nt: TGTGCCAGCCAAACCAACAGGGGATCGTCTGGAAACACCATATATTTT
CDR3aa: CASQTNRGSSGNTIYF

abundance: many
v_gene: TRBV29-1
j_gene: TRBJ2-5
d_gene: -
CDR3nt: TGCAGCGTTATCAGGGGAGAGACCCAGTACTTC
CDR3aa: CSVIRGETQYF

abundance: few
v_gene: TRBV11-2
j_gene: TRBJ2-3
d_gene: -
CDR3nt: TGTGCCAGCAGCTTAGTGGGGCCCCCACCCACAGATACGCAGTATTTT
CDR3aa: CASSLVGPPPTDTQYF

abundance: few
v_gene: TRBV28
j_gene: TRBJ2-7
d_gene: -
CDR3nt: TGTGCCAGCAGTTGGGGGAGAAAAGAGACGACTTTGGTGCAGTACTTC
CDR3aa: CASSWGRKETTLVQYF

abundance: many
v_gene: TRBV10-3
j_gene: TRBJ2-3
d_gene: -
CDR3nt: TGTGCCATCCGGGACACAAACACAGATACGCAGTATTTT
CDR3aa: CAIRDTNTDTQYF

abundance: many
v_gene: TRBV9
j_gene: TRBJ2-7
d_gene: -
CDR3nt: TGTGCCAGCAGCGTGGGGAATCTGGGATACGAGCAGTACTTC
CDR3aa: CASSVGNLGYEQYF

abundance: -
v_gene: TRBV9
j_gene: TRBJ2-3
d_gene: -
CDR3nt: TGTGCCAGCAGCGCCCAGACGGGGTACAGCACAGATACGCAGTATTTT
CDR3aa: CASSAQTGYSTDTQYF

abundance: many
v_gene: TRBV27
j_gene: TRBJ2-7
d_gene: -
CDR3nt: TGTGCCAGCAGTCGGCACAGAGAGGCGTACGAGCAGTACTTC
CDR3aa: CASSRHREAYEQYF

abundance: -
v_gene: TRBV2
j_gene: TRBJ2-1
d_gene: TRBD2
CDR3nt: TGTGCCAGCAACACTAGCGGGAAAACTGAGCAGTTCTTC
CDR3aa: CASNTSGKTEQFF

abundance: -
v_gene: TRBV12-3/TRBV12-4
j_gene: TRBJ2-5
d_gene: -
CDR3nt: TGTGCCAGCAGTTTTGATGGAAACCAAGAGACCCAGTACTTC
CDR3aa: CASSFDGNQETQYF

abundance: few
v_gene: TRBV10-2
j_gene: TRBJ1-3
d_gene: -
CDR3nt: TGCGCCAGCAGTGGTCTGGAGGGACTCTCTGGAAACACCATATATTTT
CDR3aa: CASSGLEGLSGNTIYF

abundance: few
v_gene: TRBV3-1
j_gene: TRBJ2-5
d_gene: -
CDR3nt: TGTGCCACCTCCCAAGTTTCATCGAGTTCTGGCGGGGAGACCCAGTACTTC
CDR3aa: CATSQVSSSSGGETQYF